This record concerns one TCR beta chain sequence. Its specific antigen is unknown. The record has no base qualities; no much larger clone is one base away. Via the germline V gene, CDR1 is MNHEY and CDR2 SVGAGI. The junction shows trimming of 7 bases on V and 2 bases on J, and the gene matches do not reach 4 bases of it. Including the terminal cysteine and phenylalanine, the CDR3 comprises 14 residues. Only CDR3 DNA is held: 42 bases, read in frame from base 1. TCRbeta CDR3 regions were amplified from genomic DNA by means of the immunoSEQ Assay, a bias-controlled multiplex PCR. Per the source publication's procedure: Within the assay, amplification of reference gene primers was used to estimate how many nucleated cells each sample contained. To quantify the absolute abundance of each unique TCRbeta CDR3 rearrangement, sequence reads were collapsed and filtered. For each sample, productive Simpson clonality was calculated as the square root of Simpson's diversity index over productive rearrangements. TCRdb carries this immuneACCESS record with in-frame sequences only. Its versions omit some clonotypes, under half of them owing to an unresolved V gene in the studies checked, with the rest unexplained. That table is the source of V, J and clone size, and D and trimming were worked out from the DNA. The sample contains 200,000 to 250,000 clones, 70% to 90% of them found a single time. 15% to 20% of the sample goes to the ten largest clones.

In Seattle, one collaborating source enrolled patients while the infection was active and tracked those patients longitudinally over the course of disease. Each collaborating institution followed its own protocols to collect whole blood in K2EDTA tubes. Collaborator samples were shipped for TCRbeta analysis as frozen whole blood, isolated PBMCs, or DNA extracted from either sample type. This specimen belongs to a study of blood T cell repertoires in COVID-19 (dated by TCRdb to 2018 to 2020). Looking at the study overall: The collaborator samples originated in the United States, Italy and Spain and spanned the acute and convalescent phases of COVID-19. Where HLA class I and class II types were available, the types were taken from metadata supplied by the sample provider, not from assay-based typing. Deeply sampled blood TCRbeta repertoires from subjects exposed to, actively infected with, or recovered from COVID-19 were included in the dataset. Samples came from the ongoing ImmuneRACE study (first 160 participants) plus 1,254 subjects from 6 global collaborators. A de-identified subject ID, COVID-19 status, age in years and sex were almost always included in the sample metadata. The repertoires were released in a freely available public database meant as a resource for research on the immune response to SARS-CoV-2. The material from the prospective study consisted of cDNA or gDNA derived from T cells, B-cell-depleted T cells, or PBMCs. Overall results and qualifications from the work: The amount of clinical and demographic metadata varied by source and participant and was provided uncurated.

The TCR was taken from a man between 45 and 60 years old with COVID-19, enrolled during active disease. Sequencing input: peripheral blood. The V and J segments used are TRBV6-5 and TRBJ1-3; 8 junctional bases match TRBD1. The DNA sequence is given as TGTGCCAGCATCGAACAGGGGGCTGGAAACACCATATATTTT. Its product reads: CASIEQGAGNTIYF.